This T cell receptor (beta chain) was identified in a study of beta chain features in type 1 diabetes. For this clone: What it recognizes is unknown.

All of the isolated RNA was reverse transcribed, so expressed TCRB transcripts were sequenced. Data came from immunoSEQ multiplex PCR; TCRdb stores just in-frame clones and leaves some out. In the table there are 150,000 to 200,000 clones, roughly 60% of which are singletons. The ends were cut back, 3 bases at V and 6 bases at J, with 13 bases in the middle. Germline lookup yields CDR1 SGDLS and CDR2 YYNGEE. This CDR3 spans 14 amino acids. General study points: Moderately but significantly shorter TCRB CDR3s were found in Type 1 diabetes patients in all four CD4+ subsets.

This sequence originates from a young man with type 1 diabetes. The material sequenced was naive CD4+ T cells from blood. The rearrangement joins TRBV9 to TRBJ2-1, with no clear D. CDR3 nucleotides: TGTGCCAGCAGCGCCGGACGGAAACTCAATGAGCAGTTCTTC. Encoded protein: CASSAGRKLNEQFF. Combining the CDR3 with reference TRBV9 and TRBJ2-1 gives the whole variable domain DSGVTQTPKHLITATGQRVTLRCSPRSGDLSVYWYQQSLDQGLQFLIQYYNGEERAKGNILERFSAQQFPDLHSELNLSSLELGDSALYFCASSAGRKLNEQFFGPGTRLTVL.